These T cell receptor beta chains were read from a single sample in a study of T cells in tumors after PD-1 blockade. TCRdb's copy holds only in-frame clones and misses some; the assay was immunoSEQ multiplex PCR. This table has 45,000 to 60,000 clones, more than 60% appearing once. The input for sequencing was PBMCs, taken before anti-PD-1 therapy. The receptors were gathered from a human donor with advanced basal cell or squamous cell carcinoma (not recorded which). CDR3s include the opening cysteine and the closing phenylalanine or tryptophan. The order of the fields is clone size, V gene, D gene, J gene, CDR3 DNA, CDR3 protein. A D gene is named only where the DNA matches it firmly. Clone size, where shown, is once, few, many, or a class for clones that have expanded.

clone_size: -; v_call: TRBV7-9; d_call: -; j_call: TRBJ2-5; cdr3_nt: TGTGCCAGCAGCTTAGACGGCGAGTTGCGACAGCAAGAGACCCAGTACTTC; cdr3_aa: CASSLDGELRQQETQYF
clone_size: -; v_call: TRBV7-6; d_call: -; j_call: TRBJ1-1; cdr3_nt: TGTGCCAGCAGCTTAGCCTTCGACGGGGGCACTGAAGCTTTCTTT; cdr3_aa: CASSLAFDGGTEAFF
clone_size: -; v_call: TRBV27; d_call: -; j_call: TRBJ1-2; cdr3_nt: TGTGCCAGCAGCCGAAATGGTGAGACAATCCCAAGGAGTGGCTACACCTTC; cdr3_aa: CASSRNGETIPRSGYTF
clone_size: -; v_call: TRBV6-5; d_call: -; j_call: TRBJ1-4; cdr3_nt: TGTGCCAGCAGATTAACCCCTGCAACTAATGAAAAACTGTTTTTT; cdr3_aa: CASRLTPATNEKLFF
clone_size: -; v_call: TRBV28; d_call: -; j_call: TRBJ2-5; cdr3_nt: TGTGCCAGCAGTTACGTACAGGGTGTAGAGACCCAGTACTTC; cdr3_aa: CASSYVQGVETQYF
clone_size: -; v_call: TRBV27; d_call: TRBD1; j_call: TRBJ1-1; cdr3_nt: TGTGCCAGCAGCTACACCCCCGAGGGGGCCTACACTGAAGCTTTCTTT; cdr3_aa: CASSYTPEGAYTEAFF
clone_size: -; v_call: TRBV11-1; d_call: TRBD2; j_call: TRBJ2-3; cdr3_nt: TGTGCCGGGGGCGCTAGCGGGATGGCGACGCAGTATTTT; cdr3_aa: CAGGASGMATQYF
clone_size: -; v_call: TRBV19; d_call: -; j_call: TRBJ2-7; cdr3_nt: TGTGCCAGTAGTATAGGACAGAGCTCCTACGAGCAGTACTTC; cdr3_aa: CASSIGQSSYEQYF
clone_size: -; v_call: TRBV5-6; d_call: -; j_call: TRBJ2-3; cdr3_nt: TGTGCCAGCAGCCCTATTTCGGCGACGGGGAATACGCAGTATTTT; cdr3_aa: CASSPISATGNTQYF
clone_size: -; v_call: TRBV6-5; d_call: TRBD2; j_call: TRBJ2-3; cdr3_nt: TGTGCCAGCAGAGGACTAGCGGGCATACCAGATACGCAGTATTTT; cdr3_aa: CASRGLAGIPDTQYF
clone_size: -; v_call: TRBV18; d_call: -; j_call: TRBJ1-2; cdr3_nt: TGTGCCAGCTCGCCCGCTGTGGCAGTTGGATATACCTTC; cdr3_aa: CASSPAVAVGYTF
clone_size: few; v_call: TRBV28; d_call: -; j_call: TRBJ1-1; cdr3_nt: TGTGCCAGCACCACCGGGGGGGGGTTGAACACTGAAGCTTTCTTT; cdr3_aa: CASTTGGGLNTEAFF
clone_size: -; v_call: TRBV10-3; d_call: -; j_call: TRBJ1-3; cdr3_nt: TGTGCCATCAGTGCGGATTCTAGCTCTGGAAACACCATATATTTT; cdr3_aa: CAISADSSSGNTIYF
clone_size: -; v_call: TRBV6-5; d_call: TRBD1; j_call: TRBJ1-1; cdr3_nt: TGTGCCAGCACCTGGGGACAGAGCACTGAAGCTTTCTTT; cdr3_aa: CASTWGQSTEAFF
clone_size: -; v_call: TRBV14; d_call: -; j_call: TRBJ2-2; cdr3_nt: TGTGCCAGCAGCCACCGAGCCCCGAAGCGCACCGGGGAGCTGTTTTTT; cdr3_aa: CASSHRAPKRTGELFF
clone_size: -; v_call: TRBV6-6; d_call: TRBD1; j_call: TRBJ1-3; cdr3_nt: TGTGCCAGCAGTCTGTTGACAGGGGGTTCCTCTGGAAACACCATATATTTT; cdr3_aa: CASSLLTGGSSGNTIYF
clone_size: -; v_call: TRBV29-1; d_call: -; j_call: TRBJ2-2; cdr3_nt: TGCAGCGTGGCCAGCCCGAACACCGGGGAGCTGTTTTTT; cdr3_aa: CSVASPNTGELFF
clone_size: -; v_call: TRBV19; d_call: TRBD2; j_call: TRBJ2-1; cdr3_nt: TGTGCCAGTAGTATAGATTTAGGACTAGCGAACTACAATGAGCAGTTCTTC; cdr3_aa: CASSIDLGLANYNEQFF
clone_size: -; v_call: TRBV7-8; d_call: -; j_call: TRBJ2-5; cdr3_nt: TGTGCCAGCAGCCCTTCAAATGGGGAGACCCAGTACTTC; cdr3_aa: CASSPSNGETQYF
clone_size: -; v_call: TRBV10-2; d_call: -; j_call: TRBJ2-7; cdr3_nt: TGCGCCAGCAGTGATATGAGCACGGGGTACGAGCAGTACTTC; cdr3_aa: CASSDMSTGYEQYF
clone_size: -; v_call: TRBV11-3; d_call: -; j_call: TRBJ1-1; cdr3_nt: TGTGCCAGCGGGAGTCGGAACACTGAAGCTTTCTTT; cdr3_aa: CASGSRNTEAFF
clone_size: -; v_call: TRBV15; d_call: -; j_call: TRBJ1-5; cdr3_nt: TGTGCCACCAGCAGTCCCGGGAGCGGTCAGCCCCAGCATTTT; cdr3_aa: CATSSPGSGQPQHF
clone_size: -; v_call: TRBV18; d_call: -; j_call: TRBJ1-5; cdr3_nt: TGTGCCAGCTCACCTCTCGGGGGACTCGGCAATCAGCCCCAGCATTTT; cdr3_aa: CASSPLGGLGNQPQHF
clone_size: -; v_call: TRBV6-1; d_call: -; j_call: TRBJ2-5; cdr3_nt: TGTGCCAGCAGTGATCCGGTTGGTGGATCGGGCGAGACCCAGTACTTC; cdr3_aa: CASSDPVGGSGETQYF
clone_size: -; v_call: TRBV12-3/TRBV12-4; d_call: -; j_call: TRBJ2-5; cdr3_nt: TGTGCCAGCGTCCCGCCCGAGGAAGAGACCCAGTACTTC; cdr3_aa: CASVPPEEETQYF
clone_size: -; v_call: TRBV5-1; d_call: -; j_call: TRBJ2-3; cdr3_nt: TGCGCCAGCAGCAGACAGGCTGGAGATACGCAGTATTTT; cdr3_aa: CASSRQAGDTQYF
clone_size: once; v_call: TRBV12-2; d_call: -; j_call: TRBJ2-7; cdr3_nt: TGTGCAAGTCGCTCCATAGGGGGAGGGTCCTCCTACGAGCAGTACTTC; cdr3_aa: CASRSIGGGSSYEQYF
clone_size: -; v_call: TRBV6-5; d_call: -; j_call: TRBJ2-2; cdr3_nt: TGTGCCAGCAGCCCCGGGGTTGGCGTCACCGGGGAGCTGTTTTTT; cdr3_aa: CASSPGVGVTGELFF
clone_size: -; v_call: TRBV6-1; d_call: -; j_call: TRBJ1-2; cdr3_nt: TGTGCCAGCAGTGAAGATCCCCGGATTGGCTACACCTTC; cdr3_aa: CASSEDPRIGYTF
clone_size: -; v_call: TRBV5-1; d_call: TRBD2; j_call: TRBJ2-1; cdr3_nt: TGCGCCAGCAGCTCCCCGGGACTAGCAAGGGAGCAGTTCTTC; cdr3_aa: CASSSPGLAREQFF
clone_size: -; v_call: TRBV19; d_call: -; j_call: TRBJ2-1; cdr3_nt: TGTGCCAGTAGTATGCAGGGTTTCTATGAGCAGTTCTTC; cdr3_aa: CASSMQGFYEQFF
clone_size: -; v_call: TRBV3-1/TRBV3-2; d_call: -; j_call: TRBJ1-1; cdr3_nt: TGTGCCAGCAGCCAGAGGGACTCAGGGAACACTGAAGCTTTCTTT; cdr3_aa: CASSQRDSGNTEAFF
clone_size: once; v_call: TRBV6-5; d_call: -; j_call: TRBJ1-1; cdr3_nt: TGTGCCAGCAGTTACTATGGGGGGCGGTTCGCTGAAGCTTTCTTT; cdr3_aa: CASSYYGGRFAEAFF
clone_size: -; v_call: TRBV18; d_call: -; j_call: TRBJ2-5; cdr3_nt: TGTGCCAGCTCACCACTGCGCACAGAAATACAACAAGAGACCCAGTACTTC; cdr3_aa: CASSPLRTEIQQETQYF
clone_size: -; v_call: TRBV7-2; d_call: -; j_call: TRBJ2-5; cdr3_nt: TGTGCCAGCAGCTTAATTTTCTCGGAGACCCAGTACTTC; cdr3_aa: CASSLIFSETQYF
clone_size: -; v_call: TRBV19; d_call: TRBD1; j_call: TRBJ2-2; cdr3_nt: TGTGCCAGTTATTCCGGGACAGCCATCCCTCGGACCGGGGAGCTGTTTTTT; cdr3_aa: CASYSGTAIPRTGELFF
clone_size: -; v_call: TRBV5-1; d_call: -; j_call: TRBJ2-7; cdr3_nt: TGCGCCAGCAGCCCCCAGGACAACTCCTACGAGCAGTACTTC; cdr3_aa: CASSPQDNSYEQYF
clone_size: -; v_call: TRBV18; d_call: TRBD1; j_call: TRBJ2-5; cdr3_nt: TGTGCCAGCTCCCTCGGGACAGGGTTATCCCAAGAGACCCAGTACTTC; cdr3_aa: CASSLGTGLSQETQYF
clone_size: -; v_call: TRBV5-1; d_call: TRBD2; j_call: TRBJ2-3; cdr3_nt: TGCGCCAGCAGCAGGGGACAGCGGGGGGCCACAGATACGCAGTATTTT; cdr3_aa: CASSRGQRGATDTQYF
clone_size: -; v_call: TRBV10-1; d_call: -; j_call: TRBJ2-3; cdr3_nt: TGCGCCAGCAGTGAGTCGGGGGACTGGGATACGCAGTATTTT; cdr3_aa: CASSESGDWDTQYF
clone_size: once; v_call: TRBV5-1; d_call: -; j_call: TRBJ2-2; cdr3_nt: TGCGCCAGCAGCTTGGAGAGGGCGCTAACCGGGGAGCTGTTTTTT; cdr3_aa: CASSLERALTGELFF
clone_size: -; v_call: TRBV7-9; d_call: -; j_call: TRBJ1-5; cdr3_nt: TGTGCCAGCAGCTTAGGGGCAGTTGATCAGCCCCAGCATTTT; cdr3_aa: CASSLGAVDQPQHF
clone_size: -; v_call: TRBV6-5; d_call: TRBD1; j_call: TRBJ2-7; cdr3_nt: TGTGCCATCGGGACAGGGACGACCTACGAGCAGTACTTC; cdr3_aa: CAIGTGTTYEQYF
clone_size: few; v_call: TRBV6-5; d_call: -; j_call: TRBJ1-2; cdr3_nt: TGTGCCAGCAAGCTAACAGGTCAAGGACCCCCGGGCTACACCTTC; cdr3_aa: CASKLTGQGPPGYTF
clone_size: once; v_call: TRBV19; d_call: TRBD1; j_call: TRBJ2-7; cdr3_nt: TGTGCCAGTAGTATAGGGACAGGGACCTACGAGCAGTACTTC; cdr3_aa: CASSIGTGTYEQYF
clone_size: -; v_call: TRBV2; d_call: TRBD2; j_call: TRBJ2-1; cdr3_nt: TGTGCCAGCAGTGAAGGTCCAGCGGGAGGTGGCAACAATGAGCAGTTCTTC; cdr3_aa: CASSEGPAGGGNNEQFF